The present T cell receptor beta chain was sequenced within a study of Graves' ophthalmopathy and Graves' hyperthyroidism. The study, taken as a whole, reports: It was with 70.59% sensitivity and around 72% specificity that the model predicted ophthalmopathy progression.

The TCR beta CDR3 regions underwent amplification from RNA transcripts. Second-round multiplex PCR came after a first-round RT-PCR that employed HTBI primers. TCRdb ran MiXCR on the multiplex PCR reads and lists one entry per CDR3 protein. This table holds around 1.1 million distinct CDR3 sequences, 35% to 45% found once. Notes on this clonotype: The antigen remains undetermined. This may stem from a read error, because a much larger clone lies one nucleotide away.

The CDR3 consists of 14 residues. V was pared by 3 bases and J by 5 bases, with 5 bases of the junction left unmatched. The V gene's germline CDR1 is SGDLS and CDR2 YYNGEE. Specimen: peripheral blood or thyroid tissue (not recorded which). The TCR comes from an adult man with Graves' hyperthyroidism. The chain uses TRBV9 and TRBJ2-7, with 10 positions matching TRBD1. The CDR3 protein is CASSGGTGEHEQYF. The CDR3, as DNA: TGTGCCAGCAGCGGCGGGACAGGGGAACACGAGCAGTACTTC.